This is a list of T cell receptor beta chains from one sample in a study of post-analysis software for immune sequencing data. TCRdb passed the PCR reads through MiXCR, listing each CDR3 protein once. The sample consists of approximately 570,000 distinct CDR3 sequences, about 44% of them appearing once. The specimen sequenced was blood. These receptors originate from a girl aged 10 to 17 with multiple sclerosis. Both conserved end residues are part of each CDR3. Each record gives: clone size, V gene, J gene, D gene, CDR3 protein, CDR3 DNA. The D gene is left open where the match is weak. A row's size may be missing; if present it is once, few, many or a size class.

>NA|TRBV7-2|TRBJ2-1|NA
CASSSLGGGARNEQFF
TGTGCCAGCAGCTCCTTAGGGGGGGGGGCAAGAAATGAGCAGTTCTTC
>few|TRBV30|TRBJ2-1|NA
CAWTLLGPYNEQFF
TGTGCCTGGACCCTCCTGGGACCCTACAATGAGCAGTTCTTC
>few|TRBV29-1|TRBJ2-1|NA
CSVARQLSYNEQFF
TGCAGCGTTGCCAGACAGCTCTCCTACAATGAGCAGTTCTTC
>few|TRBV12-3/TRBV12-4|TRBJ2-6|NA
CASSDTAGANVLTF
TGTGCCAGCAGTGACACAGCTGGGGCCAACGTCCTGACTTTC
>few|TRBV20-1|TRBJ1-2|TRBD1
CSAAQVDRGNYGYTF
TGCAGTGCTGCCCAAGTTGACAGGGGAAACTATGGCTACACCTTC
>once|TRBV6-5|TRBJ1-1|TRBD1
CASSARQGLGTEAFF
TGTGCCAGCAGTGCTCGACAGGGATTAGGCACTGAAGCTTTCTTT
>NA|TRBV5-6|TRBJ1-4|NA
CASSFGPGGLFF
TGTGCCAGCAGCTTCGGCCCGGGGGGACTGTTTTTT
>few|TRBV19|TRBJ2-5|TRBD1
CASRRQGASGETQYF
TGTGCCAGTAGGCGACAGGGGGCAAGCGGAGAGACCCAGTACTTC
>few|TRBV12-3/TRBV12-4|TRBJ2-1|NA
CASSSAYNEQFF
TGTGCCAGCAGTTCTGCTTACAATGAGCAGTTCTTC
>NA|TRBV5-8|TRBJ2-3|TRBD2
CASSAGLAGGPTDTQYF
TGTGCCAGCAGCGCGGGACTAGCGGGGGGACCCACAGATACGCAGTATTTT
>NA|TRBV29-1|TRBJ2-2|TRBD2
CSVAGLAGALNTGELFF
TGCAGCGTTGCCGGACTAGCGGGGGCCCTGAACACCGGGGAGCTGTTTTTT
>NA|TRBV5-5|TRBJ1-5|NA
CASSFRGEGQPQHF
TGTGCCAGCAGCTTTAGGGGAGAGGGGCAGCCCCAGCATTTT
>NA|TRBV20-1|TRBJ2-3|TRBD2
CSVHSGRKDTQYF
TGCAGTGTCCATAGCGGGAGAAAAGATACGCAGTATTTT
>NA|TRBV7-7|TRBJ2-1|TRBD2
CASSPTGGDEQFF
TGTGCCAGCAGCCCGACCGGGGGGGATGAGCAGTTCTTC
>NA|TRBV7-2|TRBJ2-7|TRBD1
CASGTRDSYEQYF
TGTGCCAGCGGCACCCGGGACAGCTACGAGCAGTACTTC
>few|TRBV29-1|TRBJ1-1|NA
CSVAGTADTEAFF
TGCAGCGTCGCGGGGACGGCAGACACTGAAGCTTTCTTT
>NA|TRBV11-2|TRBJ2-2|NA
CASSYPGLNTGELFF
TGTGCCAGCAGCTATCCGGGACTCAACACCGGGGAGCTGTTTTTT
>many|TRBV15|TRBJ2-2|TRBD1
CATSRDGGQGRTGELFF
TGTGCCACCAGCAGAGATGGCGGACAGGGGAGGACCGGGGAGCTGTTTTTT
>NA|TRBV12-3/TRBV12-4|TRBJ2-3|NA
CASSLGVGSTDTQYF
TGTGCCAGCAGTTTAGGCGTGGGTAGCACAGATACGCAGTATTTT
>once|TRBV29-1|TRBJ2-5|TRBD2
CSVDGGRQETQYF
TGCAGCGTTGACGGCGGGAGGCAAGAGACCCAGTACTTC
>few|TRBV7-2|TRBJ2-3|TRBD2
CASSPQAGGQLDTQYF
TGTGCCAGCAGCCCCCAGGCGGGGGGGCAGTTAGATACGCAGTATTTT
>few|TRBV15|TRBJ2-7|TRBD1
CATSRFGQGPYEQYF
TGTGCCACCAGCAGGTTTGGACAGGGGCCCTACGAGCAGTACTTC
>few|TRBV20-1|TRBJ2-3|NA
CSASLVVTDTQYF
TGCAGTGCTAGTCTGGTGGTTACAGATACGCAGTATTTT
>NA|TRBV27|TRBJ2-1|NA
CAGSLGNEQFF
TGTGCCGGCAGTTTAGGAAATGAGCAGTTCTTC
>NA|TRBV4-2|TRBJ2-7|NA
CASSPPGSGGTSYEQYF
TGTGCCAGCAGCCCTCCGGGATCAGGTGGGACCTCCTACGAGCAGTACTTC
>few|TRBV12-3/TRBV12-4|TRBJ2-3|NA
CASSGELATDTQYF
TGTGCCAGCAGTGGGGAACTTGCAACAGATACGCAGTATTTT
>NA|TRBV20-1|TRBJ2-4|NA
CSAVSDGNIQYF
TGCAGTGCCGTATCCGACGGGAACATTCAGTACTTC
>NA|TRBV7-9|TRBJ1-1|NA
CASSLGASGEGTEAFF
TGTGCCAGCAGCTTAGGAGCTAGTGGGGAGGGCACTGAAGCTTTCTTT
>NA|TRBV5-1|TRBJ2-7|NA
CASSLDPNAYEQYF
TGCGCCAGCAGCTTGGACCCTAATGCCTACGAGCAGTACTTC
>few|TRBV6-5|TRBJ2-3|TRBD1
CASRVGQDGLSTQYF
TGTGCCAGCAGGGTTGGACAGGATGGGCTTAGTACGCAGTATTTT
>NA|TRBV5-1|TRBJ1-1|TRBD1
CASGPGQGATEAFF
TGCGCCAGCGGCCCGGGACAGGGGGCCACTGAAGCTTTCTTT
>few|TRBV6-7|TRBJ2-7|NA
CASSYSRRVSVYEQYF
TGTGCCAGCAGTTACTCTCGGAGGGTTTCGGTGTACGAGCAGTACTTC
>NA|TRBV6-1|TRBJ1-1|NA
CASSEVTGGVEAFF
TGTGCCAGCAGTGAAGTAACAGGTGGGGTAGAAGCTTTCTTT
>NA|TRBV29-1|TRBJ2-7|NA
CSARRAGSYEQYF
TGCAGCGCCCGCCGCGCAGGCTCCTACGAGCAGTACTTC
>few|TRBV29-1|TRBJ2-3|NA
CSVEASWSTDTQYF
TGCAGCGTTGAAGCCAGTTGGAGCACAGATACGCAGTATTTT
>few|TRBV20-1|TRBJ2-7|NA
CSARGTGLGEQYF
TGCAGTGCTAGAGGGACCGGCCTCGGCGAGCAGTACTTC
>NA|TRBV19|TRBJ2-7|NA
CASSRGREQYF
TGTGCCAGTAGTAGGGGACGCGAGCAGTACTTC
>few|TRBV6-5|TRBJ1-2|TRBD1
CASRDRGPLNYGYTF
TGTGCCAGCAGGGACAGGGGGCCACTTAACTATGGCTACACCTTC
>NA|TRBV12-3/TRBV12-4|TRBJ2-1|TRBD2
CASSLPGLAGNNEQFF
TGTGCCAGCAGTTTGCCGGGACTAGCGGGAAACAATGAGCAGTTCTTC
>NA|TRBV6-4|TRBJ2-1|NA
CAGSAEESSYNEQFF
TGTGCCGGCAGTGCTGAGGAGAGCTCCTACAATGAGCAGTTCTTC
>NA|TRBV29-1|TRBJ2-1|NA
CSANGIARVSGDEQFF
TGCAGCGCCAACGGCATAGCCAGGGTCTCTGGCGATGAGCAGTTCTTC
>few|TRBV2|TRBJ2-7|TRBD1
CALQVGTAAYEQYF
TGTGCCCTTCAAGTAGGGACAGCAGCCTACGAGCAGTACTTC
>NA|TRBV15|TRBJ2-1|NA
CATSRDRVDNEQFF
TGTGCCACCAGCAGAGATAGGGTGGACAATGAGCAGTTCTTC
>NA|TRBV29-1|TRBJ2-6|NA
CSAQGAGANVLTF
TGCAGCGCCCAGGGAGCTGGGGCCAACGTCCTGACTTTC
>NA|TRBV4-2|TRBJ2-2|TRBD1
CASRDRLNAGELFF
TGTGCCAGCAGGGACAGGTTGAATGCCGGGGAGCTGTTTTTT